A single sample gave rise to the 22 T cell receptor beta chains below, sequenced in a study of cytomegalovirus exposure and HLA in healthy donors. This PCR relied on a set of 60 Vbeta primers and 13 Jbeta primers. The method was immunoSEQ multiplex PCR; TCRdb's version includes in-frame clones alone and lacks a portion of them. The repertoire holds around 150,000 clones, with approximately 85% as singletons. The sequencing sample was made of PBMCs. The receptors stem from a man aged 18 to 29 in good health and CMV-seropositive.

The chain carries TRBV5-4 and TRBJ2-5, with 13 bases matching TRBD2. The ends lost 4 bases at V and 2 bases at J; junction bases unmatched: 5. CDR3 length equals 16 residues. Germline V lookup: CDR1 SGHNT, CDR2 YYREEE (reference sequence). CDR3 nucleotide sequence: TGTGCCAGCAGCGACAGACTAGCGGGGGGACAAGAGACCCAGTACTTC. It specifies CASSDRLAGGQETQYF.

The chain uses TRBV5-1 and TRBJ2-5; 10 nucleotides align to TRBD1. V lost 1 base, J lost 3 bases, and 6 bases stayed unmatched. In germline, CDR1 is SGHRS, CDR2 YFSETQ. The CDR3 spans 16 residues. The CDR3 region has the DNA TGCGCCAGCAGCTTGAGCGCCGGGACAGGGGAAGAGACCCAGTACTTC. Translation: CASSLSAGTGEETQYF.

The rearrangement links TRBV19 to TRBJ1-2, with D possibly TRBD1 on 6 matching bases. Trimming shortened V by 3 bases and J by 3 bases, and 11 bases separated the two germline ends. There are 14 residues in the CDR3. The germline V gene encodes CDR1 LNHDA and CDR2 SQIVND (reference sequence). In DNA, the CDR3 is TGTGCCAGTAGTATGGGGGGGCATGACTATGGCTACACCTTC. It encodes CASSMGGHDYGYTF.

The genes are TRBV10-3 and TRBJ1-2; 7 positions match TRBD1. Losses at the gene ends were 5 bases for V and 4 bases for J; bases not matched to a gene: 10. Germline V gene lookup returns CDR1 ENHRY and CDR2 SYGVKD. The CDR3 length is 15 residues. DNA for the CDR3: TGTGCCATCAGTTTCTCTCAGGGGGACTCCTATGGCTACACCTTC. The encoded protein is CAISFSQGDSYGYTF.

The rearrangement uses TRBV5-4 and TRBJ2-7; D unclear. The V end lost 1 base, the J end lost 6 bases, and 5 bases lay between the germline ends. This CDR3 has 11 amino acids. Germline CDR1 is SGHNT and CDR2 is YYREEE (reference sequence). The CDR3 here is CASSLNGEQYF. CDR3 DNA: TGTGCCAGCAGCTTGAACGGCGAGCAGTACTTC.

The rearrangement joins TRBV6-4 to TRBJ1-2; 8 bases align to TRBD1. CDR1 is MRHNA, CDR2 SNTAGT, per germline. The ends lost 6 bases at V and 7 bases at J; junction bases unmatched: 7. The CDR3 is 13 amino acids. Here the CDR3 DNA reads TGTGCCAGCAGCTTCCCAGGGGGCCTTGGCTACACCTTC. Translated: CASSFPGGLGYTF.

The V and J genes are TRBV14 and TRBJ2-7; no reliable D call. The CDR3 extends over 13 amino acids. The ends were cut back, 1 base at V and 6 bases at J, with 10 bases in the middle. The germline gives CDR1 SGHDN, CDR2 FVKESK. CDR3 residues: CASSQVLGPEQYF. DNA for the CDR3: TGTGCCAGCAGCCAAGTTTTGGGCCCCGAGCAGTACTTC.

This chain links TRBV6-6 with TRBJ1-2; 7 bases agree with TRBD1. J gave up 2 bases and V 6 bases, and 6 bases lay outside the gene matches. Germline V gene lookup returns CDR1 MNHNY and CDR2 SVGAGI (reference sequence). CDR3 length: 14 residues. This chain's CDR3 is CASRNDRENYGYTF. The CDR3 nucleotides are TGTGCCAGCAGGAATGACAGGGAGAACTATGGCTACACCTTC.

The chain couples TRBV7-3 to TRBJ2-3, with 12 bases matching TRBD2. The CDR3 spans 14 residues. J was trimmed by 6 bases and V by 5 bases; bases with no gene match: 3. Germline loops: CDR1 SGHTA, CDR2 FQGTGA. CDR3 bases: TGTGCCAGCAGCCCCGGGACTAGCGGGGATACGCAGTATTTT. This translates into CASSPGTSGDTQYF.

In its sample, this clone was seen a few times. The chain has TRBV27 and TRBJ2-6, with 8 bases lining up with TRBD1. The V and J ends lost 5 bases and 4 bases, in that order; junction bases with no gene match: 10. Germline loops: CDR1 MNHEY, CDR2 SMNVEV (reference sequence). This CDR3 region has 17 residues. For the CDR3, the DNA is TGTGCCAGCAGTACTTCAGGGGGCCTATGGGGGGCCAACGTCCTGACTTTC. Its translation: CASSTSGGLWGANVLTF.

The chain is built from TRBV10-3 and TRBJ2-3, with 9 bases matching TRBD1. V was pared by 6 bases and J by 0 bases, with 4 bases of the junction left unmatched. The germline V gene has CDR1 ENHRY and CDR2 SYGVKD. The CDR3 runs 15 residues. The CDR3 spells CAISAGTGSTDTQYF. DNA for the CDR3: TGTGCCATCAGCGCCGGGACAGGGAGCACAGATACGCAGTATTTT.

The rearrangement joins TRBV5-1 to TRBJ2-7; 13 bases fit TRBD2. The CDR3 has 18 residues. Trimming at V came to 0 bases and at J to 5 bases, leaving 11 bases not matched to a gene. Germline values: CDR1 SGHRS, CDR2 YFSETQ. The CDR3 DNA reads TGCGCCAGCAGCTTGGCTCGGACTAGCGGGGGCCCGGGGGACGAGCAGTACTTC. It codes for CASSLARTSGGPGDEQYF.

The rearrangement uses TRBV5-1 and TRBJ1-1; D is perhaps TRBD1 (6 bases). Trimming removed 0 bases at V and 1 base at J, with 7 bases between. The CDR3 length is 14 residues. In germline, CDR1 is SGHRS, CDR2 YFSETQ. CDR3 residues: CASSLGDTNTEAFF. CDR3 coding DNA: TGCGCCAGCAGCTTGGGGGACACGAACACTGAAGCTTTCTTT.

J is TRBJ2-3 and V is TRBV2; 11 positions agree with TRBD2. Germline CDR1 is SNHLY and CDR2 is FYNNEI. The CDR3 sequence is 16 residues long. With V trimmed by 0 bases and J by 6 bases, 5 bases remained unmatched. The CDR3 reads CASSEAIAGGPDTQYF. The CDR3 bases are TGTGCCAGCAGTGAAGCAATAGCGGGGGGGCCTGATACGCAGTATTTT.

This clone was counted once. This chain links TRBV19 with TRBJ2-1; D unclear. Germline V gene lookup returns CDR1 LNHDA and CDR2 SQIVND (reference sequence). The CDR3 runs to 14 residues. Trimming removed 8 bases from V and 3 bases from J, with 14 bases in between. CDR3 loop: CASCPEHSYNEQFF. CDR3 DNA: TGTGCCAGTTGCCCCGAGCACAGCTACAATGAGCAGTTCTTC.

This clone has just a few counts. The CDR3, as DNA: TGTGCCAGTAGTATGGGGGGTAGCTCTGGGGCCAACGTCCTGACTTTC. Translation gives CASSMGGSSGANVLTF. The rearrangement joins TRBV19 to TRBJ2-6; TRBD2 might be the D (6 bases). The germline V gene has CDR1 LNHDA and CDR2 SQIVND (reference sequence). This CDR3 contains 16 residues. The ends were cut back, 3 bases at V and 0 bases at J, with 9 bases in the middle.

Here the CDR3 DNA reads TGTGCCAGCAGCGGGACAGTTAGCAATCAGCCCCAGCATTTT. Its translation is CASSGTVSNQPQHF. The gene calls are TRBV5-5 and TRBJ1-5, with 7 positions matching TRBD1. This CDR3 is 14 amino acids long. CDR1 is SGHKS, CDR2 YYEKEE, per germline (reference sequence). The trim removed 4 bases at V and 0 bases at J, leaving 1 base unmatched.

This chain joins TRBV4-1 and TRBJ2-7, with unresolved D. The germline CDR1 and CDR2 sequences are MGHRA and YSYEKL. The CDR3 covers 13 residues. Trimming pared 3 bases from V and 4 bases from J, leaving 10 bases between. The CDR3 loop is CASSHPHGYEQYF. CDR3 nucleotides: TGCGCCAGCAGCCACCCCCACGGGTACGAGCAGTACTTC.

The V call is TRBV5-6, the J call TRBJ1-3; no reliable D call. CDR1 and CDR2 (germline): SGHDT, YYEEEE. The CDR3 is 18 amino acids. V shed 2 bases and J shed 2 bases, with 20 bases lying between them. The CDR3 loop reads CASSFSAGAWGAGNTIYF. For the CDR3, the DNA is TGTGCCAGCAGCTTTAGTGCGGGAGCTTGGGGAGCTGGAAACACCATATATTTT.

This clone appeared once. The V and J genes are TRBV2 and TRBJ2-1; 8 nucleotides line up with TRBD1. Germline-derived CDR1 and CDR2 are SNHLY and FYNNEI. This CDR3 spans 13 amino acids. V shed 3 bases, J shed 7 bases, and the junction held 2 bases outside the gene matches. CDR3 bases: TGTGCCAGCAGTGATCAGGGGGCGAATGAGCAGTTCTTC. Residues: CASSDQGANEQFF.

V is TRBV6-1 and J is TRBJ1-4; D unclear. The CDR3 runs to 14 residues. Germline V gene lookup returns CDR1 MNHNS and CDR2 SASEGT. V lost 1 base to trimming and J lost 8 bases, with 11 bases between them. CDR3 protein: CASSEDEEGEKLFF. The CDR3 DNA is TGTGCCAGCAGTGAAGACGAGGAAGGCGAAAAACTGTTTTTT.

The rearrangement uses TRBV9 and TRBJ2-5; D gene uncertain. Germline V gene sequence: CDR1 SGDLS, CDR2 YYNGEE. The germline V and J ends were trimmed by 0 bases and 4 bases, with 10 bases remaining between them. There are 14 residues in the CDR3. The CDR3 DNA is TGTGCCAGCAGCGTAGGGCTGGTCCCAGAGACCCAGTACTTC. Its translation is CASSVGLVPETQYF.